One and the same sample provided the 5 T cell receptor beta chains below, sequenced in a study of blood T cell repertoires in COVID-19. The assay was immunoSEQ multiplex PCR, and TCRdb's table has in-frame clones only and misses some. The sample records some 240,000 clones, approximately 80% being singletons. Specimen: peripheral blood. These receptors were taken from a middle-aged woman who had recovered from COVID-19.

This chain joins TRBV6-5 and TRBJ1-1, with TRBD1 identical over 10 bases. In germline, CDR1 is MNHEY, CDR2 SVGAGI. CDR3 length equals 14 residues. The ends lost 6 bases at V and 2 bases at J; junction bases unmatched: 3. The CDR3 loop reads CASSRQGANTEAFF. The CDR3 DNA sequence: TGTGCCAGCAGCAGACAGGGGGCAAACACTGAAGCTTTCTTT.

V and J are TRBV6-5 and TRBJ2-7; TRBD1 matches 7 bases. Unmatched junction bases numbered 5, after V lost 6 bases and J lost 3 bases. Germline loops: CDR1 MNHEY, CDR2 SVGAGI. The length of the CDR3 is 13 residues. This CDR3 is CASRPGTDYEQYF. The CDR3 nucleotides are TGTGCCAGCAGACCCGGGACAGACTACGAGCAGTACTTC.

CDR3 sequence: CASSEAGLYSNQPQHF. CDR3 in DNA: TGTGCCAGCAGTGAAGCGGGCCTCTATAGCAATCAGCCCCAGCATTTT. This chain links TRBV2 with TRBJ1-5; D remains unclear. Per the germline V gene, CDR1 is SNHLY and CDR2 is FYNNEI. Deletions cut 0 bases from V and 0 bases from J, with 9 bases between. This CDR3 comprises 16 residues.

The V gene is TRBV18, the J gene TRBJ2-1; D call uncertain. CDR3 length equals 17 residues. Trimming pared 1 base from V and 4 bases from J, leaving 17 bases between. CDR1 is KGHSH, CDR2 LQKENI, per germline. The DNA for the CDR3 is TGTGCCAGCTCACCACTCTCTGTGACGACCGGGTACAATGAGCAGTTCTTC. This codes for CASSPLSVTTGYNEQFF.

The chain carries TRBV5-3 and TRBJ2-5; D possibly corresponds to TRBD1 (5 bases). TRBV5-3 is identified as an open reading frame with a role that is uncertain. The V gene lost 3 bases and the J gene lost 5 bases, with 17 bases spanning the gap. The CDR3 loop spans 15 amino acids. The CDR3 spells CARSSNLPAGETQYF. DNA of the CDR3: TGTGCCAGAAGCTCTAATCTCCCTGCAGGGGAGACCCAGTACTTC.